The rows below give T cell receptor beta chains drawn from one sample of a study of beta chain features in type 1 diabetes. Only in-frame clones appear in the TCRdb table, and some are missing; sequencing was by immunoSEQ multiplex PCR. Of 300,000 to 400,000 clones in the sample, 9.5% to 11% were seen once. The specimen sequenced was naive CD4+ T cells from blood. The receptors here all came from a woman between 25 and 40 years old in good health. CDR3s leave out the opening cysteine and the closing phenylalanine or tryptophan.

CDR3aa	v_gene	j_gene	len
ASSYRGLGTEAF	TRBV6-1	TRBJ1-1	12
ASSESLWGRNTEAF	TRBV25-1	TRBJ1-1	14
ASSLEFRLAGGPGYEQF	TRBV7-8	TRBJ2-1	17
ASSLTDRANTGELF	TRBV7-2	TRBJ2-2	14
ASSLIRGEQF	TRBV7-3	TRBJ2-1	10
ASSVLDRTPGAF	TRBV19	TRBJ1-1	12
ASRRDTRSEQY	TRBV6-1	TRBJ2-7	11
ASSLSFHYYSEREGDYNEQF	TRBV27	TRBJ2-1	20
ASSTGTYEQY	TRBV5-1	TRBJ2-7	10
ASSPRTEDSYNEQF	TRBV18	TRBJ2-1	14
ASSPSGQETQY	TRBV6-4	TRBJ2-5	11
ASTQGTGGASLGEAF	TRBV7-2	TRBJ1-1	15
ASSPPRLLSGANVLT	TRBV4-2	TRBJ2-6	15
ASNLPSQETQY	TRBV19	TRBJ2-5	11
ASSPVSGTGNTEAF	TRBV18	TRBJ1-1	14
ASSSDSSYNEQF	TRBV7-3	TRBJ2-1	12
AWSFTGVEKLF	TRBV30	TRBJ1-4	11
ASSLDSVNGYT	TRBV7-3	TRBJ1-2	11
ASSLTSGTYNEQF	TRBV5-4	TRBJ2-1	13
ATSRAGGGTDTQY	TRBV15	TRBJ2-3	13
ASSPLAGEYNEQF	TRBV28	TRBJ2-1	13
ASSQVAGDNEQF	TRBV4-3	TRBJ2-1	12